This T cell receptor (beta chain) stems from a study of T cell changes during pregnancy in multiple sclerosis. The CDR3 consists of 14 residues. CDR1 and CDR2 (germline): SGHTA, FQGNSA. V gave up 1 base and J gave up 1 base; unmatched junction bases: 1. Using immunoSEQ multiplex PCR, the repertoire was profiled, and TCRdb retains in-frame clones only, with some absent. The table lists almost 35,000 clones, approximately 90% of them singletons. Sequences were derived from CD8+ T cells from peripheral blood mononuclear cells, sampled in the first trimester of pregnancy. The TCR sequence derives from a female donor with multiple sclerosis, enrolled in a pregnancy study. V usage is TRBV7-2 and J usage is TRBJ2-7; 7 bases are a match to TRBD2. CDR3 loop: CASSLEAGSYEQYF. The CDR3, as DNA: TGTGCCAGCAGCTTAGAAGCGGGGTCCTACGAGCAGTACTTC. The full variable domain, with the rest looked up from reference TRBV7-2 and TRBJ2-7, is GAGVSQSPSNKVTEKGKDVELRCDPISGHTALYWYRQSLGQGLEFLIYFQGNSAPDKSGLPSDRFSAERTGGSVSTLTIQRTQQEDSAVYLCASSLEAGSYEQYFGPGTRLTVT.